The T cell receptor beta chain described here comes from a study of radiotherapy plus CTLA-4 blockade in lung cancer listed by TCRdb under 2018. Context from the whole study: Among the enrolled patients, approximately 17% had an objective response, and 25% to 35% reached disease control. Findings and caveats that apply to the study as a whole: Increased serum interferon-beta after radiation, together with early dynamic changes in blood T cell clones, were reported to be the strongest predictors of response. TCR clones derived from tumors expanded in peripheral blood after treatment with radiotherapy and ipilimumab.

The study evaluated CTLA-4 blockade (ipilimumab) given together with focal radiation therapy in patients who had chemo-refractory metastatic non-small-cell lung cancer. On this clone: The clone's antigen remains unknown. The input lacks base qualities; no much larger clone sits a single base away.

Receptor libraries were prepared by the immunoSEQ multiplex PCR assay. The clones in this table, taken by TCRdb from immuneACCESS, are in-frame only. Not every clone is retained; where verified, under half of the shortfall comes from an unresolved V gene, and the cause of the rest is unknown. The sample includes more than 100,000 clones, with 85% to 90% observed a single time. The ten largest clones represent 5.5% to 8.5% of the sample. This specimen was peripheral blood, taken from a patient treated with radiotherapy plus ipilimumab. The TCR sequence derives from a human donor with non-small cell lung cancer that progressed on radiotherapy plus ipilimumab.

The CDR3 amino acid sequence is: CATKHRGYGGSGYEKLFF. The sequenced DNA is TGTGCCACCAAGCACCGGGGGTATGGGGGCTCAGGGTATGAAAAACTGTTTTTT. The sequence links TRBV27 to TRBJ1-4, with a tentative D gene TRBD1 over 6 matching bases. Deletion took 10 bases off V and 6 bases off J, with a span of 30 bases between the germline ends. Sequences MNHEY (CDR1) and SMNVEV (CDR2) are obtained from the germline V gene (reference sequence). The CDR3 contains 18 residues, cysteine and phenylalanine counted. Solely the CDR3 DNA is kept, with 54 bases framed from the first base.